This T cell receptor (beta chain) was captured in a study of shared clonotypes between healthy human individuals. Study as a whole: With ages of 18 to 49, the donors were a couple of women and three men. Study-wide points: Sampling included only blood; tissue repertoires likely differ.

Details on this clone: What it binds is not known.

The replicate PCRs on unsorted PBMC were given about 300 ng DNA, which is 30,000 to 35,000 T cell genomes. Libraries were prepared by immunoSEQ multiplex PCR; TCRdb keeps only in-frame clonotypes and omits some of them. This sample has nearly 500,000 clones; less than 80% occur once, and the top ten carry 10% to 15%. This CDR3 comprises 14 residues. The J segment lost 9 bases and the V segment lost 4 bases, leaving 10 bases of the junction unmatched. CDR1 SGHNT and CDR2 YYREEE come from the germline V gene (reference sequence). V usage is TRBV5-4 and J usage is TRBJ2-1; 7 nucleotides align to TRBD2. The source is a woman aged 40 to 50 in good health. Some clones in this sample may be carry-over from other donors' samples. Sequencing input: PBMCs. The CDR3 nucleotides are TGTGCCAGCAGCCCCGGACTAGTCTATGCTGAGCAGTTCTTC. It yields the protein CASSPGLVYAEQFF.